The 25 T cell receptor beta chains below were found in one sample sequenced in a study of blood T cell repertoires in COVID-19. TCRdb's table, derived via immunoSEQ multiplex PCR, lists solely in-frame clones and lacks some. The sample lists 140,000 to 150,000 clones, 80% to 90% seen once, with over 2.5% in the top ten. Sequenced input: peripheral blood. All receptors derive from a man in his sixties with active or convalescent COVID-19.

The rearrangement uses TRBV12-3 or TRBV12-4 and TRBJ1-6; the D is unclear. V was clipped by 4 bases and J by 7 bases, with 8 bases between them. The CDR3 is 13 amino acids. The DNA for the CDR3 is TGTGCCAGCAGTTCTCATGGCAATTCACCCCTCCACTTT. This translates into CASSSHGNSPLHF.

The chain couples TRBV5-6 to TRBJ1-2, with TRBD1 matching 12 bases. The CDR3 has 15 residues. With 3 bases clipped from V and 8 bases from J, the junction kept 8 bases outside the gene matches. CDR1 and CDR2 (germline): SGHDT, YYEEEE. CDR3 sequence: CASSYRDRGQLGYTF. The DNA of the CDR3 is TGTGCCAGCAGCTACCGGGACAGGGGGCAGTTGGGCTACACCTTC.

The chain uses TRBV6-1 and TRBJ1-5; no definite D call. With 2 bases removed from V and 5 bases from J, the gap between germline ends came to 19 bases. Germline lookup yields CDR1 MNHNS and CDR2 SASEGT. The CDR3 contains 17 residues. CDR3 sequence: CASSEMVDTTYYQPQHF. CDR3 nucleotide sequence: TGTGCCAGCAGTGAAATGGTTGACACGACCTATTATCAGCCCCAGCATTTT.

This chain links TRBV4-2 with TRBJ2-7, with TRBD1 matching over 9 bases. Germline CDR1 and CDR2: LGHNA and YNFKEQ. V was clipped by 0 bases and J by 1 base; unmatched bases: 4. CDR3 length: 16 amino acids. The CDR3 nucleotides are TGTGCCAGCAGCCAAGATACCGGGACAGGGTCCTACGAGCAGTACTTC. Residues: CASSQDTGTGSYEQYF.

The rearrangement uses TRBV5-3 and TRBJ1-1; D is unclear. TRBV5-3 is an ORF; its function is uncertain. This CDR3 has 16 amino acids. V lost 4 bases and J 3 bases, leaving 19 bases between the germline ends. Here the CDR3 reads CARSGSHSGEDTEAFF. CDR3 in DNA: TGTGCCAGAAGCGGATCGCATTCGGGAGAGGACACTGAAGCTTTCTTT.

The V call is TRBV28, the J call TRBJ2-3; the match to TRBD1 covers 10 bases. Germline trimming cut 7 bases from V and 3 bases from J; bases unmatched to any gene: 4. Per the germline V gene, CDR1 is MDHEN and CDR2 is SYDVKM. The CDR3 spans 14 residues. CDR3 protein: CASIPGQGTDTQYF. The CDR3 DNA reads TGTGCCAGCATCCCGGGACAGGGGACAGATACGCAGTATTTT.

The genes are TRBV28 and TRBJ1-2, with 9 bases fitting TRBD1. The germline V gene encodes CDR1 MDHEN and CDR2 SYDVKM. V gave up 3 bases and J gave up 4 bases; unmatched junction bases: 9. CDR3 size: 16 residues. CDR3 nucleotide sequence: TGTGCCAGCAGTTTGGACCACAGGGGGCTAATCTATGGCTACACCTTC. Its protein product is CASSLDHRGLIYGYTF.

The V and J genes are TRBV30 and TRBJ1-2, with a weak D call TRBD1 (5 bases). The CDR3 totals 14 residues. V was cut by 0 bases and J by 5 bases, with 13 bases left in between. Germline V lookup: CDR1 GTSNPN, CDR2 SVGIG (reference sequence). The CDR3 region is CAWSVGGADYGYTF. In nucleotides, the CDR3 is TGTGCCTGGAGTGTAGGAGGGGCCGATTATGGCTACACCTTC.

The V call is TRBV4-2, the J call TRBJ2-5; D is ambiguous. With 4 bases removed from V and 4 bases from J, the gap between germline ends came to 4 bases. Germline V gene data show CDR1 as LGHNA and CDR2 as YNFKEQ. CDR3 length: 11 residues. The CDR3 DNA follows: TGTGCCAGCAGCCCCCGAGAGACCCAGTACTTC. It codes for CASSPRETQYF.

The chain carries TRBV5-5 and TRBJ1-3; 7 bases line up with TRBD1. The length of the CDR3 is 14 residues. The junction had 2 bases not matched to a gene; V was cut back by 4 bases and J by 1 base. Per the germline V gene, CDR1 is SGHKS and CDR2 is YYEKEE (reference sequence). The CDR3 protein is CASSPDRSGNTIYF. The CDR3 DNA is TGTGCCAGCAGCCCGGACAGGTCTGGAAACACCATATATTTT.

CDR3 amino acids: CASSLLTADTQYF. The CDR3 coding sequence is TGTGCCAGCAGCCTCCTCACGGCAGATACGCAGTATTTT. The chain employs TRBV11-2 and TRBJ2-3; D is ambiguous. There are 13 residues in the CDR3. The V end lost 5 bases, the J end lost 4 bases, and 10 bases lay between the germline ends. Germline V gene data show CDR1 as SGHAT and CDR2 as FQNNGV.

The chain is built from TRBV29-1 and TRBJ1-2; D may be TRBD1 (5 bases). Looked up from germline, CDR1 is SQVTM and CDR2 is ANQGSEA. CDR3 length: 13 residues. Between the trimmed V and J ends, which lost 6 bases and 0 bases, there was a span of 11 bases. This chain's CDR3 is CSVNRDSNYGYTF. The CDR3 region has the DNA TGCAGCGTCAACCGGGACTCTAACTATGGCTACACCTTC. Using reference TRBV29-1 and TRBJ1-2 for the parts outside the CDR3, the full variable domain is SAVISQKPSRDICQRGTSLTIQCQVDSQVTMMFWYRQQPGQSLTLIATANQGSEATYESGFVIDKFPISRPNLTFSTLTVSNMSPEDSSIYLCSVNRDSNYGYTFGSGTRLTVV.

This sequence joins TRBV15 and TRBJ2-1; 16 bases are a match to TRBD2. Trimming cost V 8 bases and J 6 bases; bases outside gene matches: 10. Germline V CDR1 and CDR2: LNHNV, YYDKDF (reference sequence). This CDR3 has 17 residues. The CDR3 loop is CATCPGTSGRAINEQFF. CDR3 DNA: TGTGCCACCTGCCCCGGGACTAGCGGGAGGGCCATCAATGAGCAGTTCTTC.

The V and J genes are TRBV24-1 and TRBJ1-1; 9 bases align to TRBD1. This CDR3 contains 14 residues. Germline trimming cut 4 bases from V and 4 bases from J; bases unmatched to any gene: 3. Germline CDR1 and CDR2: KGHDR and SFDVKD. The CDR3 nucleotides read TGTGCCACCAGTGAAACAGGGGGCTCCACTGAAGCTTTCTTT. Its translation: CATSETGGSTEAFF.

V gene TRBV9 combines with J gene TRBJ2-2, with a weak D call TRBD1 (6 bases). V was shortened by 4 bases and J by 8 bases, with 12 bases between the two germline ends. CDR1 is SGDLS and CDR2 is YYNGEE in the germline V gene. The CDR3 sequence is 13 residues long. This chain's CDR3 is CASSLPQGGELFF. DNA of the CDR3: TGTGCCAGCAGCCTCCCCCAGGGGGGGGAGCTGTTTTTT.

This sequence joins TRBV19 and TRBJ1-2; maybe TRBD1 (6 bases). Trimming removed 6 bases from V and 10 bases from J, with 15 bases in between. The germline V gene has CDR1 LNHDA and CDR2 SQIVND (reference sequence). CDR3 length equals 12 residues. As DNA, the CDR3 is TGTGCCAGTAGCCCTAGGGGGGGTGTCTACACCTTC. Its protein product is CASSPRGGVYTF.

Only a few counts were recorded for this clone. V is TRBV7-9 and J is TRBJ2-1; no clear D gene. Looked up from germline, CDR1 is SEHNR and CDR2 is FQNEAQ (reference sequence). This CDR3 spans 13 amino acids. V was cut by 1 base and J by 15 bases, with 16 bases left in between. CDR3 sequence reads: CASSLDVSRVGFF. DNA for the CDR3: TGTGCCAGCAGCTTAGATGTGAGTCGTGTTGGGTTCTTC. The whole variable domain, remainder taken from reference TRBV7-9 and TRBJ2-1, is DTGVSQNPRHKITKRGQNVTFRCDPISEHNRLYWYRQTLGQGPEFLTYFQNEAQLEKSRLLSDRFSAERPKGSFSTLEIQRTEQGDSAMYLCASSLDVSRVGFFGPGTRLTVL.

This chain's CDR3 is CASSGRDRAYEQYF. The CDR3 DNA reads TGTGCCAGCAGTGGCCGGGACAGAGCCTACGAGCAGTACTTC. The gene calls are TRBV27 and TRBJ2-7; the match to TRBD1 covers 7 bases. Germline V gene lookup returns CDR1 MNHEY and CDR2 SMNVEV (reference sequence). The length of the CDR3 is 14 residues. V was pared by 5 bases and J by 2 bases, with 6 bases of the junction left unmatched.

The chain employs TRBV10-3 and TRBJ2-3, with 7 bases aligning to TRBD2. CDR1 and CDR2 from the germline V gene are ENHRY and SYGVKD. The CDR3 totals 16 residues. Germline trimming cut 0 bases from V and 6 bases from J; bases unmatched to any gene: 9. The CDR3 DNA reads as TGTGCCATCAGTGAGTCATCGGCGGGAGTGAGGGATACGCAGTATTTT. Protein sequence: CAISESSAGVRDTQYF.

V gene TRBV6-5 combines with J gene TRBJ2-3; tentative D call: TRBD1 (6 bases). The germline CDR1 and CDR2 sequences are MNHEY and SVGAGI. Trimming cost V 4 bases and J 2 bases, with 10 bases left between them. The CDR3 runs to 14 residues. For the CDR3, the DNA is TGTGCCAGCAGTTCCTACAGGGACACAGATACGCAGTATTTT. It encodes CASSSYRDTDTQYF.

The chain uses TRBV13 and TRBJ2-5, with a possible D match to TRBD2 (7 bases). V was trimmed by 0 bases and J by 9 bases, leaving 11 bases between them. The CDR3 sequence is 13 residues long. Germline V lookup: CDR1 PRHDT, CDR2 FYEKMQ (reference sequence). The CDR3 DNA reads as TGTGCCAGCAGCTTAGGAGGGAGGGGGGCCCAGTACTTC. Protein: CASSLGGRGAQYF.

V and J are TRBV10-1 and TRBJ2-7; 7 bases are a match to TRBD1. V lost 7 bases, J lost 3 bases, and 6 bases stayed unmatched. CDR3 length: 13 residues. Germline V gene lookup returns CDR1 WNHNN and CDR2 SYGVQD (reference sequence). This CDR3 is CASNTGECYEQYF. The CDR3 DNA sequence: TGCGCCAGCAACACAGGGGAGTGCTACGAGCAGTACTTC.

The chain combines TRBV28 with TRBJ2-3, with D possibly TRBD2 on 5 matching bases. The CDR3 is 12 residues long. The V gene's germline CDR1 is MDHEN and CDR2 SYDVKM. V lost 5 bases to trimming and J lost 3 bases, with 6 bases between them. This chain's CDR3 is CASSTSTDTQYF. Written as DNA, the CDR3 is TGTGCCAGCAGTACTAGTACAGATACGCAGTATTTT. Based on the CDR3 plus reference TRBV28 and TRBJ2-3, the full variable domain is DVKVTQSSRYLVKRTGEKVFLECVQDMDHENMFWYRQDPGLGLRLIYFSYDVKMKEKGDIPEGYSVSREKKERFSLILESASTNQTSMYLCASSTSTDTQYFGPGTRLTVL.

This rearrangement joins TRBV5-1 to TRBJ2-3; tentatively, D is TRBD2 (7 bases). CDR1 is SGHRS and CDR2 is YFSETQ in the germline V gene. Trimming pared 5 bases from V and 5 bases from J, leaving 15 bases between. CDR3 length: 14 amino acids. The CDR3 DNA sequence: TGCGCCAGCAGAAGGTGGGGGGGCTTAGATACGCAGTATTTT. This encodes CASRRWGGLDTQYF.

This clone appeared a single time. The chain employs TRBV12-3 or TRBV12-4 and TRBJ1-2; 8 bases are a match to TRBD1. The CDR3 consists of 13 residues. J lost 6 bases, V lost 5 bases, and 5 bases had no gene match. The CDR3 here is CASSRDRRDGYTF. CDR3 DNA sequence: TGTGCCAGCAGTCGGGACAGGCGGGATGGCTACACCTTC.